This T cell receptor (beta chain) was captured in a study of cytotoxic CD8 clonotypes in ibrutinib-treated CLL. For the study at large: Sample averages reached 255,043 productive templates and approximately 93,000 productive rearrangements. Overall study results and limits: The public clonotypes identified were infrequent and showed contraction or stability on treatment.

Generated by immunoSEQ multiplex PCR, the TCRdb table keeps only in-frame clones and is missing some. The sample lists around 70,000 clones; less than 95% were seen once. Comment on this clone: The antigen is undetermined.

TCR beta libraries used around 1.8 micrograms of DNA from cryopreserved PBMCs. Material: PBMCs, obtained after 12 months of ibrutinib treatment. This clonotype was sampled from a human donor with chronic lymphocytic leukemia.

CDR3: CASSLDKAGREQYF. For the CDR3, the DNA is TGTGCCAGCAGCCTAGACAAGGCTGGGCGCGAGCAGTACTTC. This chain uses TRBV7-2 with TRBJ2-7; D not certain. Germline CDR1 reads SGHTA; CDR2 reads FQGNSA. Trimming left V 5 bases short and J 6 bases short, with 17 bases between. This CDR3 is 14 amino acids long.